The entry below describes one T cell receptor (beta chain). As yet, its antigen is unknown. The data stem from a study of cytomegalovirus exposure and HLA in healthy donors. Study-level background: The same platform was used for the 120 validation repertoires and the roughly 670 first-cohort repertoires, a later analysis reported. Study outcomes and limitations: Three CMV-associated chains proved CMV antigen-specific in vitro. Investigators reported 150 to 200 TCR beta chains as tied to cytomegalovirus. While the bulk of TCR sequences proved rare, some public TCRs turned up in many donors.

The method was immunoSEQ multiplex PCR; TCRdb's version includes in-frame clones alone and lacks a portion of them. Among approximately 150,000 clones listed, 85% to 90% were seen once. This CDR3 is built from 15 residues. Germline V gives CDR1 SGHAT, CDR2 FQNNGV. V was trimmed by 2 bases and J by 2 bases, leaving 12 bases between them. This clonotype originated in a woman under 30 in good health and CMV-seropositive. The chain has TRBV11-2 and TRBJ2-5, with TRBD2 as a possible D gene (5 bases). The specimen was PBMCs. The CDR3 region has the DNA TGTGCCAGCAGCTTAATGCCGGGGATACAAGAGACCCAGTACTTC. This gives the protein CASSLMPGIQETQYF.